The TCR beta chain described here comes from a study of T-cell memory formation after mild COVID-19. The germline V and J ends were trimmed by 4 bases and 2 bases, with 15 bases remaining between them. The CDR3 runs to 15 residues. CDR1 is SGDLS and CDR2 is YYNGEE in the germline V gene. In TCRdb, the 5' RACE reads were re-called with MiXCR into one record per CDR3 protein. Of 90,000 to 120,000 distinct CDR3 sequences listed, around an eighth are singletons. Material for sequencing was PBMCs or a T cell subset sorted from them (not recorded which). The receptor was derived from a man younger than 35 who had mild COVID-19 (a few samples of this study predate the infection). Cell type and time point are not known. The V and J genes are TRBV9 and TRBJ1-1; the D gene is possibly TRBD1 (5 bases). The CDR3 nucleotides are TGTGCCAGCAGCCCCCAATGGGGGTTAAACACTGAAGCTTTCTTT. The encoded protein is CASSPQWGLNTEAFF. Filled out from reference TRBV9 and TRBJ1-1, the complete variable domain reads DSGVTQTPKHLITATGQRVTLRCSPRSGDLSVYWYQQSLDQGLQFLIQYYNGEERAKGNILERFSAQQFPDLHSELNLSSLELGDSALYFCASSPQWGLNTEAFFGQGTRLTVV.